A single sample gave rise to the 14 T cell receptor beta chains below, sequenced in a study of T cell changes during pregnancy in multiple sclerosis. Sequencing was performed with immunoSEQ multiplex PCR; in TCRdb, only in-frame clones are kept and a portion is missing. The sample contains fewer than 130,000 clones, approximately 90% of which appear only once. Here the sequenced sample was peripheral blood, taken after pregnancy. The receptor set was obtained from a female donor with multiple sclerosis, enrolled in a pregnancy study.

The chain recombines TRBV6-5 with TRBJ2-1; 10 positions match TRBD1. Germline CDR1 and CDR2: MNHEY and SVGAGI. With 5 bases clipped from V and 10 bases from J, the junction kept 11 bases outside the gene matches. The CDR3 consists of 15 residues. The CDR3 region has the DNA TGTGCCAGCAGTATGGGACAGGGGTTGTTCGGGGAGCAGTTCTTC. It is translated as CASSMGQGLFGEQFF.

This chain links TRBV7-9 with TRBJ1-1; D is perhaps TRBD1 (6 bases). Per germline, CDR1 SEHNR and CDR2 FQNEAQ (reference sequence). Deletions cut 10 bases from V and 4 bases from J, with 19 bases between. The length of the CDR3 is 14 residues. As DNA, the CDR3 is TGTGCCAACGACCCCGGACAGACCAGCACTGAAGCTTTCTTT. Amino acid sequence: CANDPGQTSTEAFF.

This clone was seen more than once but under ten times. This chain joins TRBV25-1 and TRBJ2-1; TRBD1 matches at 9 bases. There are 17 residues in the CDR3. Germline trimming cut 1 base from V and 5 bases from J; bases unmatched to any gene: 9. Per germline, CDR1 MGHDK and CDR2 SYGVNS. The CDR3 sequence is CASSEWGQGGRHNEQFF. Written as DNA, the CDR3 is TGTGCCAGCAGTGAATGGGGACAGGGTGGGAGGCACAATGAGCAGTTCTTC.

This clone was seen ten or more times. The chain uses TRBV4-2 and TRBJ1-2; D unresolved. The CDR3 length is 17 residues. Germline lookup yields CDR1 LGHNA and CDR2 YNFKEQ. The V gene lost 1 base and the J gene lost 4 bases, with 19 bases spanning the gap. This CDR3 reads CASSQAASDSGGYGYTF. In DNA, the CDR3 is TGTGCCAGCAGCCAAGCTGCCTCGGACTCGGGTGGCTATGGCTACACCTTC.

The rearrangement joins TRBV7-9 to TRBJ1-1; D is undetermined. The ends were cut back, 3 bases at V and 1 base at J, with 9 bases in the middle. CDR1 and CDR2 (germline): SEHNR, FQNEAQ (reference sequence). This CDR3 is 14 amino acids long. CDR3 nucleotides: TGTGCCAGCAGCTTGGCGGGAGCGAACACTGAAGCTTTCTTT. Translation gives CASSLAGANTEAFF.

The chain couples TRBV6-1 to TRBJ1-1; D gene ambiguous. Germline V gives CDR1 MNHNS, CDR2 SASEGT. V dropped 9 bases and J dropped 11 bases, with 22 bases sitting between them. This CDR3 contains 13 residues. The CDR3 sequence: CASQFTAGLWAFF. The CDR3 DNA reads as TGTGCCAGTCAATTTACAGCTGGTTTATGGGCTTTCTTT.

The V call is TRBV5-6, the J call TRBJ2-7; D ambiguous. V lost 4 bases and J lost 2, with 13 bases in between. This CDR3 has 14 residues. CDR1 is SGHDT, CDR2 YYEEEE, per germline. CDR3 protein: CASSPIKLAYEQYF. The CDR3 DNA sequence: TGTGCCAGCAGCCCTATAAAATTAGCCTACGAGCAGTACTTC.

This rearrangement joins TRBV4-2 to TRBJ2-3; TRBD2 aligns across 12 bases. J lost 2 bases, V lost 0 bases, and 9 bases had no gene match. CDR1 is LGHNA and CDR2 is YNFKEQ in the germline V gene. The CDR3 runs to 19 residues. The CDR3 DNA is TGTGCCAGCAGCCAAGAATGGGGTACTAGCGGGGGGTCCACAGATACGCAGTATTTT. Residues: CASSQEWGTSGGSTDTQYF.

The V gene is TRBV7-6, the J gene TRBJ1-4; D remains unclear. CDR3 length equals 16 residues. Germline V lookup: CDR1 SGHVS, CDR2 FNYEAQ. The V and J ends lost 6 bases and 1 base respectively, with 15 bases between them. CDR3 sequence: CASSPGGIGTNEKLFF. As DNA, the CDR3 is TGTGCCAGCAGTCCGGGCGGGATTGGAACTAATGAAAAACTGTTTTTT.

The chain joins TRBV7-3 to TRBJ2-3, with 8 bases matching TRBD2. The V and J ends lost 4 bases and 6 bases, in that order; junction bases with no gene match: 9. This CDR3 is 15 amino acids long. The germline V gene has CDR1 SGHTA and CDR2 FQGTGA. The CDR3 bases are TGTGCCAGCAGCTCCAGTTTAGCGGGGATGGATACGCAGTATTTT. Its protein product is CASSSSLAGMDTQYF. Drawing the rest from reference TRBV7-3 and TRBJ2-3, the complete variable domain is GAGVSQTPSNKVTEKGKYVELRCDPISGHTALYWYRQSLGQGPEFLIYFQGTGAADDSGLPNDRFFAVRPEGSVSTLKIQRTERGDSAVYLCASSSSLAGMDTQYFGPGTRLTVL.

The chain carries TRBV5-5 and TRBJ1-6; D is undetermined. The V and J ends lost 5 bases and 10 bases respectively, with 10 bases between them. The CDR3 runs 12 residues. Germline CDR1 SGHKS, CDR2 YYEKEE (reference sequence). The CDR3 sequence is CASRPGESPLHF. DNA of the CDR3: TGTGCCAGCAGGCCCGGTGAATCACCCCTCCACTTT.

This clone was observed a few times. The genes are TRBV10-2 and TRBJ1-1; D unresolved. V was clipped by 4 bases and J by 0 bases, with 9 bases between them. The CDR3 loop spans 14 amino acids. Germline assignment: CDR1 WSHSY and CDR2 SAAADI. The CDR3 DNA sequence: TGCGCCAGCAGTGCTCGACAATTGAACACTGAAGCTTTCTTT. This codes for CASSARQLNTEAFF.

The chain's CDR3 is CASSSQGNNYGYTF. Here the CDR3 DNA reads TGTGCCAGCTCATCACAGGGGAACAACTATGGCTACACCTTC. V usage is TRBV18 and J usage is TRBJ1-2; 7 nucleotides align to TRBD1. The junction had 5 bases not matched to a gene; V was cut back by 5 bases and J by 2 bases. The CDR3 has 14 residues. CDR1 and CDR2 (germline): KGHSH, LQKENI.

The chain has TRBV7-9 and TRBJ2-3; 7 bases agree with TRBD1. V gave up 6 bases and J gave up 2 bases; unmatched junction bases: 5. This CDR3 region has 14 residues. Germline V gene lookup returns CDR1 SEHNR and CDR2 FQNEAQ (reference sequence). The DNA for the CDR3 is TGTGCCAGCAGTTGGGGACAGTACACAGATACGCAGTATTTT. It yields the protein CASSWGQYTDTQYF.